Below are 11 T cell receptor beta chains sequenced from a single sample in a study of molecular identifiers for immune sequencing clone quantification. Each CDR3 protein gets one entry after TCRdb re-called the PCR reads with MiXCR. The data hold about 510,000 distinct CDR3 sequences, with over 20% observed a single time. Material for sequencing was naive CD8+ T cells from blood, with Jurkat cell RNA spiked in. Documented subset: FACS-sorted CD8+CD4-CCR7+CD45RA+ naive T cells. The source is a human donor in good health. Some libraries in this study had Jurkat cell RNA spiked in.

There are many counts of this clonotype. The chain recombines TRBV7-9 with TRBJ2-4; TRBD1 or TRBD2 may be the D gene (5 bases each). This CDR3 has 11 residues. CDR1 is SEHNR and CDR2 is FQNEAQ in the germline V gene (reference sequence). V was clipped by 5 bases and J by 9 bases, with 8 bases between them. The CDR3 region has the DNA TGTGCCAGCAGCCGGGACCCCATTCAGTACTTC. Amino acids: CASSRDPIQYF.

This clonotype was counted at least ten times. The chain joins TRBV6-1 to TRBJ2-3; D perhaps matches TRBD2 (7 bases). Germline V lookup: CDR1 MNHNS, CDR2 SASEGT. There are 20 residues in the CDR3. With 4 bases removed from V and 1 base from J, the gap between germline ends came to 27 bases. CDR3 loop: CASSGLLGLGGAWGTDTQYF. DNA for the CDR3: TGTGCCAGCAGTGGTCTCCTTGGGTTGGGGGGGGCCTGGGGCACAGATACGCAGTATTTT.

The rearrangement joins TRBV2 to TRBJ2-6; D gene unclear. Trimming shortened V by 2 bases and J by 4 bases, and 9 bases separated the two germline ends. The CDR3 is made up of 15 amino acids. Germline V gives CDR1 SNHLY, CDR2 FYNNEI. The CDR3 sequence is CASSEMGAGANVLTF. CDR3 DNA sequence: TGTGCCAGCAGTGAAATGGGTGCCGGGGCCAACGTCCTGACTTTC.

To note about this clonotype: A read error may explain this, as a much larger clone is one base away. The CDR3 here is CTSRAQRIFSYEQYF. In DNA form, the CDR3 reads TGTACCAGCAGGGCTCAGCGGATTTTCTCCTACGAGCAGTACTTC. The genes are TRBV28 and TRBJ2-7; D is perhaps TRBD1 or TRBD2 (5 bases each). Germline-derived CDR1 and CDR2 are MDHEN and SYDVKM. The CDR3 has 15 amino acids.

In regard to this clonotype: A much larger clone sits a single nucleotide away, making a read error possible. The CDR3 end shows no conserved phenylalanine or tryptophan, and so a read error is likely. This rearrangement joins TRBV12-3 or TRBV12-4 to TRBJ2-7, with 7 bases identical to TRBD2. J gave up 5 bases and V 2 bases, and 12 bases lay outside the gene matches. The length of the CDR3 is 16 residues. The CDR3 sequence: CASSLRVLGGGHEQYL. The CDR3 DNA is TGTGCCAGCAGTTTACGGGTTCTGGGCGGGGGACACGAGCAGTACCTC.

This clonotype has just a few counts. The V and J genes are TRBV4-1 and TRBJ1-1; D is undetermined. The CDR3 runs 13 residues. The V end lost 0 bases, the J end lost 7 bases, and 9 bases lay between the germline ends. Per the germline V gene, CDR1 is MGHRA and CDR2 is YSYEKL. The CDR3 is CASSQDRKDEAFF. CDR3 in DNA: TGCGCCAGCAGCCAAGATCGGAAGGATGAAGCTTTCTTT.

V and J are TRBV7-9 and TRBJ2-2; no firm D call. V was trimmed by 7 bases and J by 1 base, leaving 25 bases between them. Looked up from germline, CDR1 is SEHNR and CDR2 is FQNEAQ (reference sequence). The CDR3 consists of 19 residues. In DNA form, the CDR3 reads TGTGCCAGCACGAATTCCGGGCCAAGACCTGGCGGGAACACCGGGGAGCTGTTTTTT. Residues: CASTNSGPRPGGNTGELFF.

CDR3 region: CASSVDDPGELFF. The CDR3 DNA follows: TGTGCCAGCAGCGTAGACGACCCCGGGGAGCTGTTTTTT. This chain connects TRBV9 to TRBJ2-2; D gene unclear. The germline V gene has CDR1 SGDLS and CDR2 YYNGEE. This CDR3 has 13 residues. V was cut by 0 bases and J by 6 bases, with 6 bases left in between.

This clonotype has a count of ten or more. The rearrangement joins TRBV9 to TRBJ1-1, with D hard to call. Germline assignment: CDR1 SGDLS and CDR2 YYNGEE. Trimming stripped 0 bases from V and 3 bases from J, with 6 bases between. CDR3 length: 13 residues. Here the CDR3 reads CASSVGGHTEAFF. DNA of the CDR3: TGTGCCAGCAGCGTAGGAGGGCACACTGAAGCTTTCTTT. Full variable domain (outside the CDR3, taken from reference TRBV9 and TRBJ1-1): DSGVTQTPKHLITATGQRVTLRCSPRSGDLSVYWYQQSLDQGLQFLIQYYNGEERAKGNILERFSAQQFPDLHSELNLSSLELGDSALYFCASSVGGHTEAFFGQGTRLTVV.

Points on this clonotype: At one boundary the junction diverges from the germline segment, which might be a read error. The chain recombines TRBV13 with TRBJ1-3; D is uncertain. This CDR3 comprises 14 residues. Per germline, CDR1 PRHDT and CDR2 FYEKMQ (reference sequence). CDR3 protein: CASSLGGFGNAIYF. CDR3 DNA: TGTGCCAGCAGCTTAGGGGGGTTTGGAAACGCCATATATTTT. Full variable domain (outside the CDR3, taken from reference TRBV13 and TRBJ1-3): AAGVIQSPRHLIKEKRETATLKCYPIPRHDTVYWYQQGPGQDPQFLISFYEKMQSDKGSIPDRFSAQQFSDYHSELNMSSLELGDSALYFCASSLGGFGNAIYFGEGSWLTVV.

The V gene is TRBV28, the J gene TRBJ1-1; D gene unclear. Germline CDR1 reads MDHEN; CDR2 reads SYDVKM. The CDR3 is 15 amino acids. V lost 6 bases and J 3 bases, leaving 17 bases between the germline ends. CDR3 sequence: CASRPGSSTYTEAFF. The CDR3 bases are TGTGCCAGCAGACCGGGATCATCAACGTACACTGAAGCTTTCTTT. Supplemented by reference TRBV28 and TRBJ1-1, the full variable domain reads DVKVTQSSRYLVKRTGEKVFLECVQDMDHENMFWYRQDPGLGLRLIYFSYDVKMKEKGDIPEGYSVSREKKERFSLILESASTNQTSMYLCASRPGSSTYTEAFFGQGTRLTVV.